The following is a T cell receptor (beta chain) sequence with its context. Its antigen is still unknown. Deletions cut 4 bases from V and 3 bases from J, with 9 bases between. Germline V gene sequence: CDR1 SGHDN, CDR2 FVKESK. This CDR3 has 14 amino acids. In the PCR, 60 Vbeta and 13 Jbeta primers were used. Profiling relied on immunoSEQ multiplex PCR, and the TCRdb table lists in-frame clones only, not all of them. The sample yields about 110,000 clones, roughly 82% seen once. The data originate from a study of cytomegalovirus exposure and HLA in healthy donors. Study-level information: Of a few hundred genotyped donors, roughly 81% clustered with self-reported Caucasian donors. Whole-study findings and limits: It was reported in a later analysis that an Asian-associated ancestry cluster showed fewer N-insertions than the roughly 670-donor mean.

The TCR comes from a woman aged 45-65 years in good health and CMV-seropositive. Sequencing was performed on PBMCs. V usage is TRBV14 and J usage is TRBJ2-2; D not resolved. In DNA, the CDR3 is TGTGCCAGCAGCCGACCGACTTACACCGGGGAGCTGTTTTTT. This translates into CASSRPTYTGELFF.